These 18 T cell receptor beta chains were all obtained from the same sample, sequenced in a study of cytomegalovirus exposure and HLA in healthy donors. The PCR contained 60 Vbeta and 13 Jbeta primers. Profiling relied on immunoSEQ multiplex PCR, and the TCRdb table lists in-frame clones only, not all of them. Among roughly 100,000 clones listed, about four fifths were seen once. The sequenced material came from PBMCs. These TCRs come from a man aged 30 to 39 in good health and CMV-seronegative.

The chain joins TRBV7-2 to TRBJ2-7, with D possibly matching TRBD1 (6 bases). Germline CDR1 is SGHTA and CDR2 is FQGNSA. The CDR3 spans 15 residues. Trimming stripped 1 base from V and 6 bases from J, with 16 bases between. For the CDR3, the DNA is TGTGCCAGCAGCTTAGTCGGGACAAACTTGGTCGAGCAGTACTTC. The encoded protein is CASSLVGTNLVEQYF.

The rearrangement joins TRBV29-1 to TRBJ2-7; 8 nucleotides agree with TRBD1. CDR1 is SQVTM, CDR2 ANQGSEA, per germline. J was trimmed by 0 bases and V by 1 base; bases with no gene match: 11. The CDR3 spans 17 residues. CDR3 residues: CSVEASAGQGVSYEQYF. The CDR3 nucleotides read TGCAGCGTTGAAGCTTCGGCAGGACAGGGAGTCTCCTACGAGCAGTACTTC.

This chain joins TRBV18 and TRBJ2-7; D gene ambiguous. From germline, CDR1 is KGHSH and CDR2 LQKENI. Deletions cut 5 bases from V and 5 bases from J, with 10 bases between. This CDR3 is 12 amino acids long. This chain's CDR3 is CASSISGDEQYF. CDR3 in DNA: TGTGCCAGCTCAATATCAGGTGACGAGCAGTACTTC.

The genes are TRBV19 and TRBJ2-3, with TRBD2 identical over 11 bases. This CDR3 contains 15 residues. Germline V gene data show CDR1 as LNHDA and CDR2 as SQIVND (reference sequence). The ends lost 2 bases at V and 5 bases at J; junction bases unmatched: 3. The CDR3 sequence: CASSILAGGGDTQYF. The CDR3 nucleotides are TGTGCCAGTAGTATACTAGCGGGGGGAGGAGATACGCAGTATTTT.

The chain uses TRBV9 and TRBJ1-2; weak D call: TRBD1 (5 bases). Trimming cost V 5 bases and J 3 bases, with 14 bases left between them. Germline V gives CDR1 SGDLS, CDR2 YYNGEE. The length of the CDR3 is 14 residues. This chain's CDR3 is CASSGANVYYGYTF. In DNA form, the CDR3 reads TGTGCCAGCAGTGGGGCGAACGTCTACTATGGCTACACCTTC.

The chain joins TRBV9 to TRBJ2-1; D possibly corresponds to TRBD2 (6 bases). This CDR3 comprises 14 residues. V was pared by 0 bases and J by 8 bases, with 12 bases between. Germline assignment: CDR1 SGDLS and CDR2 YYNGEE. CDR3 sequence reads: CASSVAGRGDEQFF. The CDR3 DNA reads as TGTGCCAGCAGCGTAGCGGGGCGGGGAGATGAGCAGTTCTTC.

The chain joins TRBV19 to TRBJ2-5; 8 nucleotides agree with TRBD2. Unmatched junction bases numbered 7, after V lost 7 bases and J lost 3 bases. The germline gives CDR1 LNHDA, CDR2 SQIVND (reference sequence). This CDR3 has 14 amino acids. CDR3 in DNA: TGTGCCAGTACCGGCGGGGGGATCAAAGAGACCCAGTACTTC. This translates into CASTGGGIKETQYF.

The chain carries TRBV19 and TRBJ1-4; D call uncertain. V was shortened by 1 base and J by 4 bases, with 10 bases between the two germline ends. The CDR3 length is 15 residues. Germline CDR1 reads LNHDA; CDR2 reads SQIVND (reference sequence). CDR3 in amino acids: CASSIVSGGNEKLFF. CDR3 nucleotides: TGTGCCAGTAGTATAGTCTCCGGAGGTAATGAAAAACTGTTTTTT. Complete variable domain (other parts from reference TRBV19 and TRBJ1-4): DGGITQSPKYLFRKEGQNVTLSCEQNLNHDAMYWYRQDPGQGLRLIYYSQIVNDFQKGDIAEGYSVSREKKESFPLTVTSAQKNPTAFYLCASSIVSGGNEKLFFGSGTQLSVL.

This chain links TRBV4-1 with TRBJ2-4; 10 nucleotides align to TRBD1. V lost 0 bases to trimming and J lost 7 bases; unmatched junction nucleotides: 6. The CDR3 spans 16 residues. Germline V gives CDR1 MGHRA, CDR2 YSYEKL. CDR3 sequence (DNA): TGCGCCAGCAGCCAAGAACCGACAGGGGGCGTTAACATTCAGTACTTC. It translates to CASSQEPTGGVNIQYF.

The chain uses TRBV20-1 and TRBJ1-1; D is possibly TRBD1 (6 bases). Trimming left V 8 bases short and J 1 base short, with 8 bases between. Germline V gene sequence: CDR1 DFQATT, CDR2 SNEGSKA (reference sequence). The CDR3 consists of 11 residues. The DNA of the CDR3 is TGCAGTTTCAGGGGGAACACTGAAGCTTTCTTT. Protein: CSFRGNTEAFF.

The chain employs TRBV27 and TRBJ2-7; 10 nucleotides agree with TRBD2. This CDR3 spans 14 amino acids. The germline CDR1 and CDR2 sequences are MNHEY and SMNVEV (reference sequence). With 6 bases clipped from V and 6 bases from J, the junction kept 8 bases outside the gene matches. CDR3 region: CASSLVLAGSEQYF. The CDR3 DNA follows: TGTGCCAGCAGCTTGGTACTAGCGGGAAGCGAGCAGTACTTC.

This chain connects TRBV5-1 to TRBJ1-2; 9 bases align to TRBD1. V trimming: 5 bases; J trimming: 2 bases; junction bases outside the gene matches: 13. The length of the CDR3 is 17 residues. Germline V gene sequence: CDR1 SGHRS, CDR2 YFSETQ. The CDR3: CASRRIQGAVSNYGYTF. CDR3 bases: TGCGCCAGCAGGAGGATACAGGGGGCTGTTTCGAACTATGGCTACACCTTC. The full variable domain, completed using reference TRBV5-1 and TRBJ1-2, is KAGVTQTPRYLIKTRGQQVTLSCSPISGHRSVSWYQQTPGQGLQFLFEYFSETQRNKGNFPGRFSGRQFSNSRSEMNVSTLELGDSALYLCASRRIQGAVSNYGYTFGSGTRLTVV.

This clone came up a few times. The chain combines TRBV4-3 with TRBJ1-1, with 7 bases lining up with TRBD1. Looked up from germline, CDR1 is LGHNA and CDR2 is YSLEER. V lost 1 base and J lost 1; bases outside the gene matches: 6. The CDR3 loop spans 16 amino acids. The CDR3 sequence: CASSQAPGGSNTEAFF. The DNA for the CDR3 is TGCGCCAGCAGCCAAGCCCCAGGGGGGTCGAACACTGAAGCTTTCTTT.

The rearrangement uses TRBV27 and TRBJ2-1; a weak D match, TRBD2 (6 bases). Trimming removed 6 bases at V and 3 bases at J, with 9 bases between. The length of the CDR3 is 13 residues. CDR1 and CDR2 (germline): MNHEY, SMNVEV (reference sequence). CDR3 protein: CASSGDFYNEQFF. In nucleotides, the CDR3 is TGTGCCAGCAGCGGGGACTTCTACAATGAGCAGTTCTTC.

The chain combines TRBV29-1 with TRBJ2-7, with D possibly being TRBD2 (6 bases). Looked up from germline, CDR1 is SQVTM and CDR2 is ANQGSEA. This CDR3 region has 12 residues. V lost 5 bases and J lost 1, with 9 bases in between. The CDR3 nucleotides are TGCAGCGTTTTGGAGGGTTCCTACGAGCAGTACTTC. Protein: CSVLEGSYEQYF.

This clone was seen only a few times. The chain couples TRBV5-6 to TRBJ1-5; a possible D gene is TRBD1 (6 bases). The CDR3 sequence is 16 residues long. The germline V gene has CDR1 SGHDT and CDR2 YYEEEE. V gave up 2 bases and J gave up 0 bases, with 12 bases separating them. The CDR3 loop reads CASSLGQPYSNQPQHF. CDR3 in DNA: TGTGCCAGCAGCTTAGGACAGCCTTATAGCAATCAGCCCCAGCATTTT. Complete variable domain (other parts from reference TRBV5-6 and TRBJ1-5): DAGVTQSPTHLIKTRGQQVTLRCSPKSGHDTVSWYQQALGQGPQFIFQYYEEEERQRGNFPDRFSGHQFPNYSSELNVNALLLGDSALYLCASSLGQPYSNQPQHFGDGTRLSIL.

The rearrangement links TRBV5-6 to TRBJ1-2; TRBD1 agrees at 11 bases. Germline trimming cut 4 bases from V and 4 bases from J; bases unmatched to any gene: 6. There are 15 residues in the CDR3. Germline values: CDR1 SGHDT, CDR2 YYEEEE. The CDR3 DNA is TGTGCCAGCAGCCCAACGGGACAGGGGGTCTATGGCTACACCTTC. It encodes CASSPTGQGVYGYTF.

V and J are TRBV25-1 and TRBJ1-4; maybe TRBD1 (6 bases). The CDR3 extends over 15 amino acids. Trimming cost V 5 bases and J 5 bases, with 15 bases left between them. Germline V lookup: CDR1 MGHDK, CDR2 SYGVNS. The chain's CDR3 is CASSPRTADNEKLFF. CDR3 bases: TGTGCCAGCAGTCCCCGGACAGCGGACAATGAAAAACTGTTTTTT.